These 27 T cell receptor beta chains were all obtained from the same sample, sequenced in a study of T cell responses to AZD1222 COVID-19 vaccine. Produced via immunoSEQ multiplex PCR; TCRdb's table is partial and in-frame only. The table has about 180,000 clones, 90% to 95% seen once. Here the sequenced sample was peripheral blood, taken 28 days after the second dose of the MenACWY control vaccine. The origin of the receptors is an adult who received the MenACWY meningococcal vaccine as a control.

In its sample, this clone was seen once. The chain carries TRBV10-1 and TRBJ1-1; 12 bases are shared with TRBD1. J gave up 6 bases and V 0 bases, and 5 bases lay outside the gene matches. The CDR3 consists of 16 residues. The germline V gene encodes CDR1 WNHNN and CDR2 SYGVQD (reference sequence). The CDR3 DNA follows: TGCGCCAGCAGTGAGTCGGGGACAGGGGGCTCGGCTGAAGCTTTCTTT. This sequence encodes CASSESGTGGSAEAFF.

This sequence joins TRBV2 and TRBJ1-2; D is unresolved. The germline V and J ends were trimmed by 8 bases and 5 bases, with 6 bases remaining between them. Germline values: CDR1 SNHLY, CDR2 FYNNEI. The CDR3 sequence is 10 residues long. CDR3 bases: TGTGCCAGCGGAGATTATGGCTACACCTTC. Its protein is CASGDYGYTF.

This CDR3 is CASSLVLQPQHF. The CDR3, as DNA: TGTGCCAGCAGTTTAGTCCTTCAGCCCCAGCATTTT. The V and J genes are TRBV12-3 or TRBV12-4 and TRBJ1-5; D is undetermined. Trimming cost V 1 base and J 6 bases, with 4 bases left between them. The CDR3 has 12 amino acids.

Written as DNA, the CDR3 is TGTGCCAGTAGGGTTGCCGGGGAGCTGTTTTTT. This encodes CASRVAGELFF. This sequence joins TRBV19 and TRBJ2-2; D gene ambiguous. V was cut by 6 bases and J by 6 bases, with 5 bases left in between. Germline CDR1 reads LNHDA; CDR2 reads SQIVND (reference sequence). The CDR3 length is 11 residues.

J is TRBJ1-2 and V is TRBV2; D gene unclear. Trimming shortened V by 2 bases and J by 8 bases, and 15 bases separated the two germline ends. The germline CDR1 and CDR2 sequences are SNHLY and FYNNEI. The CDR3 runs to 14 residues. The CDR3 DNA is TGTGCCAGCAGTGAAAGCGGGGTATCAGTAGGCTACACCTTC. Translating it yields CASSESGVSVGYTF.

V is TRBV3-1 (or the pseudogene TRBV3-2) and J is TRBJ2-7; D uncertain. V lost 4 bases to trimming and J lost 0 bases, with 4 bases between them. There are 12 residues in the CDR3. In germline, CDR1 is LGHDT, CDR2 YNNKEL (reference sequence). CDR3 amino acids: CASSPSSYEQYF. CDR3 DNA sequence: TGTGCCAGCAGCCCTTCCTCCTACGAGCAGTACTTC.

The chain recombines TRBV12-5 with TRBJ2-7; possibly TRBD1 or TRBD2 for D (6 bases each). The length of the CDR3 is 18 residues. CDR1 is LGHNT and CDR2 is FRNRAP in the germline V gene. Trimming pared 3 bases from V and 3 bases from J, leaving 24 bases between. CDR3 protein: CASGFEMTGRGGSYEQYF. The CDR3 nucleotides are TGTGCTAGTGGTTTCGAAATGACAGGTCGAGGGGGGAGCTACGAGCAGTACTTC.

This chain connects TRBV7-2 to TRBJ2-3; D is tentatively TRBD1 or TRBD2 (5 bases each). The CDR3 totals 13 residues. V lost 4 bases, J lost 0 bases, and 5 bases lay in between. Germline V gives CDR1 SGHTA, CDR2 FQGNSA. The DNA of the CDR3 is TGTGCCAGCAGCTGGGACAGCACAGATACGCAGTATTTT. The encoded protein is CASSWDSTDTQYF.

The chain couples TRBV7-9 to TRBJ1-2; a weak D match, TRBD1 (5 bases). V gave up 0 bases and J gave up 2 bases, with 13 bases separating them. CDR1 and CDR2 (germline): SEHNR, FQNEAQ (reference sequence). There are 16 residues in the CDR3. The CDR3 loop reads CASSLALGVRNYGYTF. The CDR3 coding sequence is TGTGCCAGCAGCTTAGCGCTGGGGGTAAGGAACTATGGCTACACCTTC.

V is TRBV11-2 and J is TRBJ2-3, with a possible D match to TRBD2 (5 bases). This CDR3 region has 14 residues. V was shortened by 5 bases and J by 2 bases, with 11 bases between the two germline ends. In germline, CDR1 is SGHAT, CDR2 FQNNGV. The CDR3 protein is CASSTRTFTDTQYF. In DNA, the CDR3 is TGTGCCAGCAGCACTCGGACTTTCACAGATACGCAGTATTTT.

CDR3 coding DNA: TGTGCCAGCAACCTAGCGGGGGGGCAGGTAGATACGCAGTATTTT. Amino acids: CASNLAGGQVDTQYF. This chain joins TRBV5-4 and TRBJ2-3, with 12 nucleotides matching TRBD2. This CDR3 region has 15 residues. Unmatched junction bases numbered 7, after V lost 6 bases and J lost 5 bases. Germline V gene data show CDR1 as SGHNT and CDR2 as YYREEE (reference sequence).

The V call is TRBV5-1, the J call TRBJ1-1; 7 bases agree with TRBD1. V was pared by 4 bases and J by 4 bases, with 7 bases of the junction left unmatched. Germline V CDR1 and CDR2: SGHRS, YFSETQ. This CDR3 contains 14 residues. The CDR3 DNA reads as TGCGCCAGCAGCCCCGGACAGGCCCGCACTGAAGCTTTCTTT. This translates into CASSPGQARTEAFF.

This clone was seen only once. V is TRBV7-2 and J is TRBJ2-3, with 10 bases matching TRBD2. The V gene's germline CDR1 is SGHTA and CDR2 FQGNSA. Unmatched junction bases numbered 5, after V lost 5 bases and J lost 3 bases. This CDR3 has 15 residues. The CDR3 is CASSDSGGRTDTQYF. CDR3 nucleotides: TGTGCCAGCAGCGATAGCGGGGGGAGAACAGATACGCAGTATTTT.

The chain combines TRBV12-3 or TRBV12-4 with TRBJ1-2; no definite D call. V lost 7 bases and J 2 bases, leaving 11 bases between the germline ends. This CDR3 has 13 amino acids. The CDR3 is CASKVSANYGYTF. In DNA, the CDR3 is TGTGCCAGCAAAGTTTCCGCGAACTATGGCTACACCTTC.

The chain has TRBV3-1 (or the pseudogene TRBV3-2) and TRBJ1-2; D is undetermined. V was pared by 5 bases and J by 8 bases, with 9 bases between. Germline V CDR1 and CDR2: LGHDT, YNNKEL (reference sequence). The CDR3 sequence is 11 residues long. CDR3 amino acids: CASSSLGGYTF. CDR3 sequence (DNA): TGTGCCAGCAGCTCGTTGGGGGGCTACACCTTC.

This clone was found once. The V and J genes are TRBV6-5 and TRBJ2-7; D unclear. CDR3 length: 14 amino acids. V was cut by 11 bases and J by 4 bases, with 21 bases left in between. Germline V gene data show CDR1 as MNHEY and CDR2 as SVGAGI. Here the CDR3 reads CACAQEYRQYEQYF. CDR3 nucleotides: TGTGCCTGCGCTCAAGAGTACAGACAATACGAGCAGTACTTC.

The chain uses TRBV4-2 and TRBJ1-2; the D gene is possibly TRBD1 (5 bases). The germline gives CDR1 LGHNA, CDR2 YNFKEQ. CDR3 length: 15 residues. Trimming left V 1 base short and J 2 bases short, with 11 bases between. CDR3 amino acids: CASSQGQGGNYGYTF. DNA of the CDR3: TGTGCCAGCAGCCAAGGCCAGGGTGGGAACTATGGCTACACCTTC.

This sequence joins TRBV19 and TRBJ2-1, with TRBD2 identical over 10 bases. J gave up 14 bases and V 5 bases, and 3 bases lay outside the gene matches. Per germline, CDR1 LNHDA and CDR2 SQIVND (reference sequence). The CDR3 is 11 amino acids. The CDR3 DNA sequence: TGTGCCAGTAGTGGGACTAGCGAGGAGTTCTTC. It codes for CASSGTSEEFF.

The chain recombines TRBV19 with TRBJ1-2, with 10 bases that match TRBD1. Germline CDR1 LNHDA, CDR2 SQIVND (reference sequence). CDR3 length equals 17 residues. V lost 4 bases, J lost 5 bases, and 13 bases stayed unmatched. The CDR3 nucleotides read TGTGCCAGTAGTACCGCCGGGACAGGGGCTATTATATATGGCTACACCTTC. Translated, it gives CASSTAGTGAIIYGYTF.

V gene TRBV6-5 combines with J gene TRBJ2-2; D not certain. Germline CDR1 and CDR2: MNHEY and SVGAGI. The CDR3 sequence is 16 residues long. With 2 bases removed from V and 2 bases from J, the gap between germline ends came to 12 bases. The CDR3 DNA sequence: TGTGCCAGCAGTTACCGAGCGTCCTCTAACACCGGGGAGCTGTTTTTT. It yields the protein CASSYRASSNTGELFF.

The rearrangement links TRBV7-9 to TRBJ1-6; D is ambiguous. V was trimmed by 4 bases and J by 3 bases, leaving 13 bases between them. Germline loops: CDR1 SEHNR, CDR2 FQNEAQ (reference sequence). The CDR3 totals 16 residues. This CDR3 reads CASSSSLDYYNSPLHF. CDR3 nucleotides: TGTGCCAGCAGCTCATCCCTAGACTACTATAATTCACCCCTCCACTTT.

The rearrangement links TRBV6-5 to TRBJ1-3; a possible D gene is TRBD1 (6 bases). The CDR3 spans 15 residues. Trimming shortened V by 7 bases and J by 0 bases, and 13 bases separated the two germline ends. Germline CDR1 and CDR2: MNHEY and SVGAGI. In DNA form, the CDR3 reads TGTGCCAGCATACCCACAGGGATCTCTGGAAACACCATATATTTT. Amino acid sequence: CASIPTGISGNTIYF.

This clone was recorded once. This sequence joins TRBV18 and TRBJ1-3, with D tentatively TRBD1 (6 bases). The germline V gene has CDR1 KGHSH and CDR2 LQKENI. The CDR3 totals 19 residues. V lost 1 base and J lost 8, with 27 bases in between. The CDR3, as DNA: TGTGCCAGCTCACCACAGCGTCCCCAGGGGCGCGGTTTTAGGGACACCATATATTTT. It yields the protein CASSPQRPQGRGFRDTIYF.

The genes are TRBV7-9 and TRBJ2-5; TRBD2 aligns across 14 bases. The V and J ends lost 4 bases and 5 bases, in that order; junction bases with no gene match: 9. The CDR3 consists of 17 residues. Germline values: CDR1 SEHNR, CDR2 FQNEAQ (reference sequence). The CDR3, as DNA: TGTGCCAGCAGCTCGACTAGCGGGGGGGAAGTTGGCGAGACCCAGTACTTC. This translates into CASSSTSGGEVGETQYF. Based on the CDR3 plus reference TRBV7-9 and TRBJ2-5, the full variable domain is DTGVSQNPRHKITKRGQNVTFRCDPISEHNRLYWYRQTLGQGPEFLTYFQNEAQLEKSRLLSDRFSAERPKGSFSTLEIQRTEQGDSAMYLCASSSTSGGEVGETQYFGPGTRLLVL.

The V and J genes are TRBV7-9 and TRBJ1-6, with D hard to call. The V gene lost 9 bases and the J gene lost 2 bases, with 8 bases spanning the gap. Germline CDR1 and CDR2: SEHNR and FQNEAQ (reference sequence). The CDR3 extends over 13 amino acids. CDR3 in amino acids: CASHGAYNSPLHF. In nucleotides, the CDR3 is TGTGCCAGTCATGGGGCCTATAATTCACCCCTCCACTTT.

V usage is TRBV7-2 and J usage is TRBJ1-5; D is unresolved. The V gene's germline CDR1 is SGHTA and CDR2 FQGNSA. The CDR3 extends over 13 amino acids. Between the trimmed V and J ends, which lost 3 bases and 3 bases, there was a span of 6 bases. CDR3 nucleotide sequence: TGTGCCAGCAGCTTTTGGGACAATCAGCCCCAGCATTTT. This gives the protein CASSFWDNQPQHF.

DNA for the CDR3: TGCAGCGTTGAAGATTGGTCAGGGGGTTACACTGAAGCTTTCTTT. As protein: CSVEDWSGGYTEAFF. The V call is TRBV29-1, the J call TRBJ1-1; 7 nucleotides match TRBD1. CDR3 length equals 15 residues. CDR1 SQVTM and CDR2 ANQGSEA come from the germline V gene. V shed 0 bases and J 3 bases; nucleotides not matched to a gene: 7.